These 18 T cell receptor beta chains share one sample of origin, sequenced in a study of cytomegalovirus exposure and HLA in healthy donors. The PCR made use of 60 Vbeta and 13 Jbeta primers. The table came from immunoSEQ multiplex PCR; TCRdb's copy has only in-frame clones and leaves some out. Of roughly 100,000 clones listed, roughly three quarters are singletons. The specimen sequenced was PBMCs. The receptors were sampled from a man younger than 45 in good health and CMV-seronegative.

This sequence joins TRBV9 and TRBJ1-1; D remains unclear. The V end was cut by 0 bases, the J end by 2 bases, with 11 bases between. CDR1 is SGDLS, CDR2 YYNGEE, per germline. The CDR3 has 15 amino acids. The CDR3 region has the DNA TGTGCCAGCAGCGTAGCTCAGCCGGGAAACACTGAAGCTTTCTTT. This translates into CASSVAQPGNTEAFF.

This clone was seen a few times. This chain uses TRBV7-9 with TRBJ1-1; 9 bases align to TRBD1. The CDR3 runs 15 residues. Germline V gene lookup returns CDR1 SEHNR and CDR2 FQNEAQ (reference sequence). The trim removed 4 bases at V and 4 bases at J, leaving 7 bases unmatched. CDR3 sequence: CASSSQGARGTEAFF. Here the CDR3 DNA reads TGTGCCAGCAGCTCACAGGGGGCGCGAGGCACTGAAGCTTTCTTT.

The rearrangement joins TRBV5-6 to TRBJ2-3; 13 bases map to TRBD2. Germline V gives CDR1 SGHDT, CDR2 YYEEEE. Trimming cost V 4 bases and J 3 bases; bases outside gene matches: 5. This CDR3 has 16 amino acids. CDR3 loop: CASSPGLAGRTDTQYF. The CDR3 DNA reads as TGTGCCAGCAGCCCGGGACTAGCGGGACGGACAGATACGCAGTATTTT. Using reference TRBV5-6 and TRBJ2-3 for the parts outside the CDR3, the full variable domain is DAGVTQSPTHLIKTRGQQVTLRCSPKSGHDTVSWYQQALGQGPQFIFQYYEEEERQRGNFPDRFSGHQFPNYSSELNVNALLLGDSALYLCASSPGLAGRTDTQYFGPGTRLTVL.

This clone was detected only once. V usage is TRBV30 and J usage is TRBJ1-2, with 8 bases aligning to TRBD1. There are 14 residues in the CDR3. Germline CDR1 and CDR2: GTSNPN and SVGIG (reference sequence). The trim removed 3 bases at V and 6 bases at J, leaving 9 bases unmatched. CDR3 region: CAWRKSQGAHGYTF. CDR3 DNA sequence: TGTGCCTGGAGAAAATCGCAGGGGGCGCATGGCTACACCTTC.

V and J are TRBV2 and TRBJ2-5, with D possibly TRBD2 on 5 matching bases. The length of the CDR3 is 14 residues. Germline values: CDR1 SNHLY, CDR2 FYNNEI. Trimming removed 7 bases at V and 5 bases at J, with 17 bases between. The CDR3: CASKAAPGRETQYF. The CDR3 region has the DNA TGTGCCAGCAAAGCAGCTCCGGGAAGGGAGACCCAGTACTTC.

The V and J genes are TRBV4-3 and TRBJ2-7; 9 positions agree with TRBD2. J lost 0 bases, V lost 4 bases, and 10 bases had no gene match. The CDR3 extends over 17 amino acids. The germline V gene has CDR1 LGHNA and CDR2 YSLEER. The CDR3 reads CASSLKASGIISYEQYF. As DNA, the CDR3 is TGCGCCAGCAGCCTAAAGGCTAGCGGGATAATCTCCTACGAGCAGTACTTC.

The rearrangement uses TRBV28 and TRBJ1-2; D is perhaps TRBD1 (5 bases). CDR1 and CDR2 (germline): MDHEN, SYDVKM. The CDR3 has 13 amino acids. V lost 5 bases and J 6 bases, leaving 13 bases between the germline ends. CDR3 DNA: TGTGCCAGCAGTGGTGCGGGACTTCATGGCTACACCTTC. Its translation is CASSGAGLHGYTF.

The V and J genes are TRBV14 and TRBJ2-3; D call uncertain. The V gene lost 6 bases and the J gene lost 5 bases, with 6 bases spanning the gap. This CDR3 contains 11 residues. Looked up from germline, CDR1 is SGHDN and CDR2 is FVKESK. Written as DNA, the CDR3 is TGTGCCAGCAGTCCTCGAGATACGCAGTATTTT. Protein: CASSPRDTQYF.

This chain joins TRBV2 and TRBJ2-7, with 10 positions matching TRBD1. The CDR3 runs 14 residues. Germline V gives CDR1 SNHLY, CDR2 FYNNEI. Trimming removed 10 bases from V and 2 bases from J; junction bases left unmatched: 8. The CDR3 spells CATRGQGRTYEQYF. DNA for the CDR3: TGTGCCACTAGGGGACAGGGGAGGACCTACGAGCAGTACTTC.

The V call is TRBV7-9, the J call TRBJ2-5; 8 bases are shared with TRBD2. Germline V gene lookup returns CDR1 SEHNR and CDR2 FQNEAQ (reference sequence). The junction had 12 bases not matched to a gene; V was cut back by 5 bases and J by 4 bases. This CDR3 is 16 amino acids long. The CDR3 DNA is TGTGCCAGCAGCAAAGCGGGACTAGTGAGGGGAGAGACCCAGTACTTC. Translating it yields CASSKAGLVRGETQYF. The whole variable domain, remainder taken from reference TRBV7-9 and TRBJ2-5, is DTGVSQNPRHKITKRGQNVTFRCDPISEHNRLYWYRQTLGQGPEFLTYFQNEAQLEKSRLLSDRFSAERPKGSFSTLEIQRTEQGDSAMYLCASSKAGLVRGETQYFGPGTRLLVL.

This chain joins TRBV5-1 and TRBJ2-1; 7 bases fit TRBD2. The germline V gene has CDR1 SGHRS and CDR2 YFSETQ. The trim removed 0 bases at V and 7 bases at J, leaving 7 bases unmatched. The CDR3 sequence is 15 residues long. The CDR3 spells CASSLGPGLINEQFF. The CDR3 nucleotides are TGCGCCAGCAGCTTGGGCCCGGGACTAATTAATGAGCAGTTCTTC.

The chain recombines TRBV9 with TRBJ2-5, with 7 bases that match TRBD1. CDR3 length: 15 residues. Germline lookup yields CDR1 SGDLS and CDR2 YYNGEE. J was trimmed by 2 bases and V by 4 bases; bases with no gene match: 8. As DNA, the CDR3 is TGTGCCAGCAGCCTTGGACAGGTCCTACAAGAGACCCAGTACTTC. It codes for CASSLGQVLQETQYF. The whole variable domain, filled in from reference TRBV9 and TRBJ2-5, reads DSGVTQTPKHLITATGQRVTLRCSPRSGDLSVYWYQQSLDQGLQFLIQYYNGEERAKGNILERFSAQQFPDLHSELNLSSLELGDSALYFCASSLGQVLQETQYFGPGTRLLVL.

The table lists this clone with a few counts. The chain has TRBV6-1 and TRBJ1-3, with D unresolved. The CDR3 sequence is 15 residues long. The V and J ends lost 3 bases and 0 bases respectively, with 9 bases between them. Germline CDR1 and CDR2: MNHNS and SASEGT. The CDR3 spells CASSENRSSGNTIYF. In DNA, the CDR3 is TGTGCCAGCAGTGAGAACAGATCCTCTGGAAACACCATATATTTT.

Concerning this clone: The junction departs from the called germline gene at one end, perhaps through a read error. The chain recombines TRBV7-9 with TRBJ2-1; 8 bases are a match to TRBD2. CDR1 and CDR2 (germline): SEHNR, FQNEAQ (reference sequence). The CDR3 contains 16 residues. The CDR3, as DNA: TGTTCCAGCAGCTCGGGCGGGAGGAGACTACACAATGAGCAGTTCTTC. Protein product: CSSSSGGRRLHNEQFF.

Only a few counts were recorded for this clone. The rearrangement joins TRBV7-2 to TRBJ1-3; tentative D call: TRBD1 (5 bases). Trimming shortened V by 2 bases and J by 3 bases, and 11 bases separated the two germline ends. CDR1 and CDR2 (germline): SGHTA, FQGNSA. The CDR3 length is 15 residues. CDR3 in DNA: TGTGCCAGCAGCTTAACGGGGGGGGATGGAAACACCATATATTTT. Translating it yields CASSLTGGDGNTIYF.

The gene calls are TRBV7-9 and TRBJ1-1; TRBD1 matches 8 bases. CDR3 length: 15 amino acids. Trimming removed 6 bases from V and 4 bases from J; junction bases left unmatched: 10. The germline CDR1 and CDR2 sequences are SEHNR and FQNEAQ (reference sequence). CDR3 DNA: TGTGCCAGCAGGAGGGCAGGGGGCCCGACCACTGAAGCTTTCTTT. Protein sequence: CASRRAGGPTTEAFF.

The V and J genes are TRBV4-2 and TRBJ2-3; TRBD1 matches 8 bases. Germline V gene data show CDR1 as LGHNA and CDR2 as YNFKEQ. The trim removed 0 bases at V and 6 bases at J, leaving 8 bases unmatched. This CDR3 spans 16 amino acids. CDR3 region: CASSQEIGQGGDTQYF. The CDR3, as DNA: TGTGCCAGCAGCCAAGAAATCGGACAGGGTGGGGATACGCAGTATTTT.

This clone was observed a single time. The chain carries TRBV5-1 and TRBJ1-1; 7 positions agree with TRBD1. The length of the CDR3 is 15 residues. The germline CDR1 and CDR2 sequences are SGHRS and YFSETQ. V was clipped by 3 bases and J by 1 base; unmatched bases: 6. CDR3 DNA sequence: TGCGCCAGCAGCTCGGGGACAGTATCGAACACTGAAGCTTTCTTT. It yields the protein CASSSGTVSNTEAFF. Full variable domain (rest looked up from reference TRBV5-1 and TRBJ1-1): KAGVTQTPRYLIKTRGQQVTLSCSPISGHRSVSWYQQTPGQGLQFLFEYFSETQRNKGNFPGRFSGRQFSNSRSEMNVSTLELGDSALYLCASSSGTVSNTEAFFGQGTRLTVV.